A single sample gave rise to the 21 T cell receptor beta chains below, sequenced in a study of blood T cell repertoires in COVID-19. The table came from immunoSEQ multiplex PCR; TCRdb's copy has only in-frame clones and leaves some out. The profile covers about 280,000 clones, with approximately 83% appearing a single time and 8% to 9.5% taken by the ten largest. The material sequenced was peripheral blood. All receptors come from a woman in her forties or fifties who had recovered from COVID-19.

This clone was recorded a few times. CDR3 nucleotide sequence: TGTGCCAGTAGTATCTTCACCCGGTCGGGTGAAAAACTGTTTTTT. Protein product: CASSIFTRSGEKLFF. The chain carries TRBV19 and TRBJ1-4; D is uncertain. The germline gives CDR1 LNHDA, CDR2 SQIVND (reference sequence). There are 15 residues in the CDR3. V was clipped by 3 bases and J by 7 bases, with 15 bases between them.

CDR3 sequence (DNA): TGTGCCAGCAGCCCCGGGACTAGCGGTCACAATGAGCAGTTCTTC. It translates to CASSPGTSGHNEQFF. The J gene is TRBJ2-1, the V gene TRBV5-4; 11 bases match TRBD2. The CDR3 has 15 amino acids. Germline CDR1 and CDR2: SGHNT and YYREEE (reference sequence). V trimming: 4 bases; J trimming: 5 bases; junction bases outside the gene matches: 5.

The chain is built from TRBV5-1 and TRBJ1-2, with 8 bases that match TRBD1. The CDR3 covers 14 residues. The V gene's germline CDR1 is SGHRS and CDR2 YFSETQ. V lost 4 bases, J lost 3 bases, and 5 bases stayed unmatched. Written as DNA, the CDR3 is TGCGCCAGCAGCCTCACGACAGGGGACTATGGCTACACCTTC. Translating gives CASSLTTGDYGYTF. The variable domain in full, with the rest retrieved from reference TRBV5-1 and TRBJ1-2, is KAGVTQTPRYLIKTRGQQVTLSCSPISGHRSVSWYQQTPGQGLQFLFEYFSETQRNKGNFPGRFSGRQFSNSRSEMNVSTLELGDSALYLCASSLTTGDYGYTFGSGTRLTVV.

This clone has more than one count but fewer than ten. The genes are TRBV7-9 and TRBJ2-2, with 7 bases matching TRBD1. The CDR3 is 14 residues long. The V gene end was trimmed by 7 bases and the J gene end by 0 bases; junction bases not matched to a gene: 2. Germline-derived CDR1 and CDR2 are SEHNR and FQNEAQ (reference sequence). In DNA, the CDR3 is TGTGCCAGCACCGACAGGGCGAACACCGGGGAGCTGTTTTTT. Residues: CASTDRANTGELFF.

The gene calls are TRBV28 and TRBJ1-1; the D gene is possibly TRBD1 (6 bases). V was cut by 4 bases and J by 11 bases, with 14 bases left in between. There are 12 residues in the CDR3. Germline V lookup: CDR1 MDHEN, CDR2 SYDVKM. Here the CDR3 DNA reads TGTGCCAGCAGTTCCAGGGGCTTTCTGGCTTTCTTT. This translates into CASSSRGFLAFF.

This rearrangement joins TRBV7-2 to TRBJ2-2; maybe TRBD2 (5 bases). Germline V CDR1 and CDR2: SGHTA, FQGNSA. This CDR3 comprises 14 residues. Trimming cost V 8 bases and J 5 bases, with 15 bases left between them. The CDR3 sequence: CASRSGRATGELFF. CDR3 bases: TGTGCCAGCCGAAGTGGGAGAGCAACCGGGGAGCTGTTTTTT.

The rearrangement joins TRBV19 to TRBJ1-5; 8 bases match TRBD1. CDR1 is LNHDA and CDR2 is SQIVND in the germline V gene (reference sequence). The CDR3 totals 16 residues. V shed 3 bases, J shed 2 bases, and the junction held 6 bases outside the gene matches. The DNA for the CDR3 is TGTGCCAGTAGTATTAGTGCAGGGGGCGGCAATCAGCCCCAGCATTTT. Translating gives CASSISAGGGNQPQHF.

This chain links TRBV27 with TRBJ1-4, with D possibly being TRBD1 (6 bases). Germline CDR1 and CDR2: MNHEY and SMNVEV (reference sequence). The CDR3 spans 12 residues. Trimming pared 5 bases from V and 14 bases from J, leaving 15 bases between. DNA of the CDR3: TGTGCCAGCAGTAAACAGGGTCAAGGGCTGTTTTTT. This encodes CASSKQGQGLFF.

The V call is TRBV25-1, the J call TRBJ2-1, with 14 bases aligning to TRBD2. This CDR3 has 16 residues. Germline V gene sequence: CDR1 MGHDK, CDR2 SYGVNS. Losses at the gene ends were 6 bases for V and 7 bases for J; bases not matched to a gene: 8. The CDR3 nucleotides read TGTGCCAGCAGCGGCTTGGGACTAGCGGGAGTGAATGAGCAGTTCTTC. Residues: CASSGLGLAGVNEQFF.

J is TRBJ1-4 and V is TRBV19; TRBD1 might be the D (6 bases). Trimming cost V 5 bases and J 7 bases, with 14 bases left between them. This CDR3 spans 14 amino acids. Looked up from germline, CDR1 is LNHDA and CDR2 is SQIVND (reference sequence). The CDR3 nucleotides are TGTGCCAGTAGTGGCGGGGGCGCAGGTGAAAAACTGTTTTTT. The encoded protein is CASSGGGAGEKLFF.

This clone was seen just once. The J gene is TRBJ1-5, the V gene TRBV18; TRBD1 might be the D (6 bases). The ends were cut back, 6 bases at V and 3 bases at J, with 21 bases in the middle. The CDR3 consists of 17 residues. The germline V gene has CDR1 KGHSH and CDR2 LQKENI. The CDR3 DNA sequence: TGTGCCAGCTCGTCTACCGGGGGGGCAGTGGACAATCAGCCCCAGCATTTT. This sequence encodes CASSSTGGAVDNQPQHF.

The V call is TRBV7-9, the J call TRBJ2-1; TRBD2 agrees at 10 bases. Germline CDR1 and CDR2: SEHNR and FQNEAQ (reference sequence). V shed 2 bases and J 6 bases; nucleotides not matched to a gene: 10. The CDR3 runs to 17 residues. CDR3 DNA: TGTGCCAGCAGCTTACTAGCGGGAGTATCGTCTGGCAATGAGCAGTTCTTC. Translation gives CASSLLAGVSSGNEQFF.

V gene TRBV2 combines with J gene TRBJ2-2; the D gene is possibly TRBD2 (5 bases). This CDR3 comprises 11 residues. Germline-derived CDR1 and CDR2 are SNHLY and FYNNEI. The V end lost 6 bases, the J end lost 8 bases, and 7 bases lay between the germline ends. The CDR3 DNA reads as TGTGCCAGCAGAACTAGGGGGGAGCTGTTTTTT. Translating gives CASRTRGELFF. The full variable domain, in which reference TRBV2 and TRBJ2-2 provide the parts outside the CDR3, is EPEVTQTPSHQVTQMGQEVILRCVPISNHLYFYWYRQILGQKVEFLVSFYNNEISEKSEIFDDQFSVERPDGSNFTLKIRSTKLEDSAMYFCASRTRGELFFGEGSRLTVL.

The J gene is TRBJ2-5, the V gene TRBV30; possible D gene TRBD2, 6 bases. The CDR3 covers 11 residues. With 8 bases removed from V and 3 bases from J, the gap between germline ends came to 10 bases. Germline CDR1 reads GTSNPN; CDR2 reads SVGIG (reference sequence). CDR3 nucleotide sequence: TGTGCCACTAGCTTTAAAGAGACCCAGTACTTC. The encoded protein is CATSFKETQYF.

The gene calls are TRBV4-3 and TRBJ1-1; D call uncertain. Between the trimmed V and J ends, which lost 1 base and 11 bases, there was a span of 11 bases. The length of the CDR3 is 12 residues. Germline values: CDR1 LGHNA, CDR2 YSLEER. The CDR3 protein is CASSQGGTGAFF. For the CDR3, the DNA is TGCGCCAGCAGCCAAGGTGGAACGGGGGCTTTCTTT.

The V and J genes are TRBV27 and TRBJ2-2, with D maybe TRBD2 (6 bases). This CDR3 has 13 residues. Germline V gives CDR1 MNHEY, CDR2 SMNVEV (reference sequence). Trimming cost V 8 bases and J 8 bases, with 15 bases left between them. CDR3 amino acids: CASSSDYRGELFF. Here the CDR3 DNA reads TGTGCCAGCTCTAGCGATTATCGGGGGGAGCTGTTTTTT.

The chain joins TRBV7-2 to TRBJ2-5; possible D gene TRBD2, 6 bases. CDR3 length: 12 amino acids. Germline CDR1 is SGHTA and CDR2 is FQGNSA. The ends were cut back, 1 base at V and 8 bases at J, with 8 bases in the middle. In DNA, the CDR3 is TGTGCCAGCAGCTTAGAGGGGACTACCCAGTACTTC. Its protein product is CASSLEGTTQYF.

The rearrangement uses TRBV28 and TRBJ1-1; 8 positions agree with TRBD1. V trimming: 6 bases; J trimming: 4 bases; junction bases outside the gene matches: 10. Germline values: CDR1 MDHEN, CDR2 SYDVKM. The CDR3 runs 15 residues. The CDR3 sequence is CASSNQGARGTEAFF. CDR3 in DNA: TGTGCCAGCAGCAACCAGGGGGCGCGGGGCACTGAAGCTTTCTTT.

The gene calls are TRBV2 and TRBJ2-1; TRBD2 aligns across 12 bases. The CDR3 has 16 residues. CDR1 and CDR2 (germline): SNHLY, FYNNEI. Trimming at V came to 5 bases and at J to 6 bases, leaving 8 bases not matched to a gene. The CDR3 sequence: CASSPYLAGGPNEQFF. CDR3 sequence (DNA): TGTGCCAGCAGTCCCTATCTAGCGGGGGGGCCCAATGAGCAGTTCTTC.

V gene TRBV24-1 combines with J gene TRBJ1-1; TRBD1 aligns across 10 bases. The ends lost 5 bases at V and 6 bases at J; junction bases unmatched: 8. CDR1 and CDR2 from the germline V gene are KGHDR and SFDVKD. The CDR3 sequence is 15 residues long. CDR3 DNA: TGTGCCACCAGTGCGACAGGGGGCGCGAGGGCTGAAGCTTTCTTT. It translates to CATSATGGARAEAFF.

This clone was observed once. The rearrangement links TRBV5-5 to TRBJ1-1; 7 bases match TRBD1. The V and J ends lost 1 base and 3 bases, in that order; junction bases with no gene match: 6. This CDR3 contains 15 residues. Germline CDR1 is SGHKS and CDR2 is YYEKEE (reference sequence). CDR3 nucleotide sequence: TGTGCCAGCAGCTTGAGGACAGGACTGGACACTGAAGCTTTCTTT. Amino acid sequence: CASSLRTGLDTEAFF.